The 22 T cell receptor beta chains below all came from one sample that was sequenced in a study of shared clonotypes between healthy human individuals. Sequenced by immunoSEQ multiplex PCR; TCRdb stores in-frame clones only, minus some. Of around 1.9 million clones listed, roughly 95% are singletons. Naivety among CD8 cells was defined by CD45RO negativity and positive CCR7 selection, thereby excluding terminally differentiated effector memory CD45RA+ cells. What was sequenced was naive CD8+ T cells from PBMCs. The source is a man aged 18 to 29 in good health. Some clones in this sample may be carry-over from other donors' samples.

This rearrangement joins TRBV11-2 to TRBJ1-4; D is possibly TRBD1 (6 bases). Trimming took off 5 bases at V and 7 bases at J, with 17 bases between the two ends. The CDR3 extends over 15 amino acids. Per germline, CDR1 SGHAT and CDR2 FQNNGV. The DNA of the CDR3 is TGTGCCAGCAGCCCTGGGACAACCAAAGGTGAAAAACTGTTTTTT. It translates to CASSPGTTKGEKLFF.

The chain links TRBV28 to TRBJ2-7; 7 bases line up with TRBD1. The V segment lost 6 bases and the J segment 7 bases; nucleotides outside the gene matches: 18. Germline loops: CDR1 MDHEN, CDR2 SYDVKM. The CDR3 has 16 residues. The CDR3 region is CASSQPRLTGIDEQYF. The CDR3 DNA is TGTGCCAGCAGCCAACCCCGCTTGACAGGGATTGATGAGCAGTACTTC.

The chain links TRBV27 to TRBJ1-5; tentative D call: TRBD1 (5 bases). Germline values: CDR1 MNHEY, CDR2 SMNVEV (reference sequence). This CDR3 region has 14 residues. Trimming removed 10 bases at V and 6 bases at J, with 19 bases between. CDR3 coding DNA: TGTGCCACCCGGGGGATGACGGATTTTCAGCCCCAGCATTTT. Encoded protein: CATRGMTDFQPQHF.

This clone has a handful of counts. This specimen includes other DNA sequences encoding the same CDR3. The chain has TRBV7-3 and TRBJ2-1, with TRBD1 as a possible D gene (5 bases). Germline assignment: CDR1 SGHTA and CDR2 FQGTGA. V lost 2 bases and J 3 bases, leaving 5 bases between the germline ends. The CDR3 runs 13 residues. CDR3 sequence reads: CASSLDSYNEQFF. CDR3 nucleotides: TGTGCCAGCAGCTTAGACAGCTACAATGAGCAGTTCTTC.

About this clone itself: Other DNA sequences in the sample encode the same CDR3. The chain employs TRBV6-5 and TRBJ2-7; D not certain. This CDR3 has 11 amino acids. CDR1 and CDR2 (germline): MNHEY, SVGAGI. The V end was cut by 2 bases, the J end by 6 bases, with 5 bases between. The CDR3 nucleotides read TGTGCCAGCAGTTACGGTGGCGAGCAGTACTTC. Translating gives CASSYGGEQYF.

J is TRBJ2-3 and V is TRBV9, with TRBD1 matching over 10 bases. The CDR3 is 16 amino acids. Germline-derived CDR1 and CDR2 are SGDLS and YYNGEE. J was trimmed by 0 bases and V by 4 bases; bases with no gene match: 5. CDR3 protein: CASSKRQGASTDTQYF. The DNA for the CDR3 is TGTGCCAGCAGCAAGAGACAGGGGGCTAGCACAGATACGCAGTATTTT.

The V call is TRBV5-8, the J call TRBJ1-1; D gene ambiguous. Looked up from germline, CDR1 is SGHTS and CDR2 is YDEGEE. The CDR3 contains 13 residues. The V and J ends lost 6 bases and 4 bases respectively, with 13 bases between them. The CDR3 DNA reads TGTGCCAGCACCCTTCTCCACGGCACTGAAGCTTTCTTT. The encoded protein is CASTLLHGTEAFF.

This clone has a handful of counts. Distinct nucleotide sequences in the sample also encode this CDR3. The chain combines TRBV6-5 with TRBJ1-1; tentative D call: TRBD1 (6 bases). The CDR3 has 13 amino acids. Between the trimmed V and J ends, which lost 0 bases and 8 bases, there was a span of 10 bases. The germline gives CDR1 MNHEY, CDR2 SVGAGI. The CDR3 loop is CASSYSRGTEAFF. The CDR3 DNA is TGTGCCAGCAGTTACTCACGAGGGACAGAAGCTTTCTTT.

The V gene is TRBV4-1, the J gene TRBJ1-5; D is uncertain. V was shortened by 1 base and J by 7 bases, with 8 bases between the two germline ends. CDR1 and CDR2 from the germline V gene are MGHRA and YSYEKL. The CDR3 covers 13 residues. The CDR3 bases are TGCGCCAGCAGCCAAGTTGGGTACCAGCCCCAGCATTTT. This codes for CASSQVGYQPQHF.

The chain combines TRBV6-5 with TRBJ1-5; D unresolved. Germline-derived CDR1 and CDR2 are MNHEY and SVGAGI. The CDR3 is 14 residues long. V was cut by 2 bases and J by 3 bases, with 8 bases left in between. CDR3 loop: CASSYGDDNQPQHF. The CDR3 DNA reads as TGTGCCAGCAGTTACGGGGATGACAATCAGCCCCAGCATTTT.

Remarks on this clone: The sample holds other DNA sequences that translate to the same CDR3. The V gene is TRBV9, the J gene TRBJ2-1; D is ambiguous. Germline CDR1 is SGDLS and CDR2 is YYNGEE. CDR3 length equals 11 residues. Trimming pared 2 bases from V and 5 bases from J, leaving 2 bases between. Here the CDR3 DNA reads TGTGCCAGCAGCGTTCACAATGAGCAGTTCTTC. Protein sequence: CASSVHNEQFF.

Notes on this clone: Additional DNA sequences in this sample encode the identical CDR3. The V call is TRBV27, the J call TRBJ2-7, with 10 bases lining up with TRBD2. CDR1 is MNHEY, CDR2 SMNVEV, per germline (reference sequence). Trimming took 6 bases from V and 7 from J; bases not matched to a gene: 12. This CDR3 contains 15 residues. The CDR3 sequence is CASSPGLAGVGEQYF. The CDR3 nucleotides read TGTGCCAGCAGCCCCGGGCTAGCGGGAGTGGGGGAGCAGTACTTC.

This chain uses TRBV7-9 with TRBJ2-5, with TRBD2 matching over 7 bases. Germline CDR1 reads SEHNR; CDR2 reads FQNEAQ (reference sequence). The CDR3 consists of 16 residues. V shed 5 bases, J shed 0 bases, and the junction held 9 bases outside the gene matches. The CDR3 here is CASSRRGLPYQETQYF. CDR3 in DNA: TGTGCCAGCAGCCGGCGGGGACTACCGTACCAAGAGACCCAGTACTTC.

This chain uses TRBV7-8 with TRBJ1-1, with D perhaps TRBD1 (5 bases). V lost 2 bases to trimming and J lost 0 bases, with 10 bases between them. The CDR3 consists of 15 residues. The V gene's germline CDR1 is SGHVS and CDR2 FQNEAQ. In nucleotides, the CDR3 is TGTGCCAGCAGCTTAAGGGGTGGCGTGAACACTGAAGCTTTCTTT. Its protein is CASSLRGGVNTEAFF. The whole variable domain, filled in from reference TRBV7-8 and TRBJ1-1, reads GAGVSQSPRYKVAKRGQDVALRCDPISGHVSLFWYQQALGQGPEFLTYFQNEAQLDKSGLPSDRFFAERPEGSVSTLKIQRTQQEDSAVYLCASSLRGGVNTEAFFGQGTRLTVV.

V and J are TRBV15 and TRBJ1-1; D is perhaps TRBD1 (5 bases). Germline-derived CDR1 and CDR2 are LNHNV and YYDKDF (reference sequence). This CDR3 has 16 residues. Trimming pared 1 base from V and 7 bases from J, leaving 19 bases between. Here the CDR3 reads CATSRALGEGAGEAFF. CDR3 bases: TGTGCCACCAGCAGAGCCCTCGGTGAAGGGGCCGGTGAAGCTTTCTTT.

This chain joins TRBV7-9 and TRBJ2-1, with 8 bases fitting TRBD1. Germline V gene sequence: CDR1 SEHNR, CDR2 FQNEAQ (reference sequence). V shed 4 bases and J 9 bases; nucleotides not matched to a gene: 5. The CDR3 consists of 13 residues. DNA for the CDR3: TGTGCCAGCAGCTCGGACAGGGTCGGTGAGCAGTTCTTC. This translates into CASSSDRVGEQFF.

The chain couples TRBV2 to TRBJ2-7; weak D call: TRBD1 (6 bases). This CDR3 has 13 amino acids. Trimming cost V 3 bases and J 3 bases, with 9 bases left between them. Germline V gene sequence: CDR1 SNHLY, CDR2 FYNNEI. The CDR3 spells CASSDRGIYEQYF. The CDR3 coding sequence is TGTGCCAGCAGTGACAGGGGAATCTACGAGCAGTACTTC.

The V gene is TRBV28, the J gene TRBJ2-2; the D is unclear. The CDR3 is 13 amino acids. CDR1 and CDR2 (germline): MDHEN, SYDVKM. V shed 4 bases and J shed 5 bases, with 8 bases lying between them. The CDR3 spells CASSSAVTGELFF. The CDR3 DNA reads TGTGCCAGCAGTTCAGCTGTAACCGGGGAGCTGTTTTTT.

The count of this clone is one. Other DNA sequences in the sample encode the same CDR3. V usage is TRBV7-9 and J usage is TRBJ1-5; 7 bases agree with TRBD1. Germline assignment: CDR1 SEHNR and CDR2 FQNEAQ (reference sequence). The V segment lost 5 bases and the J segment 0 bases; nucleotides outside the gene matches: 4. CDR3 length: 15 residues. CDR3 bases: TGTGCCAGCAGCGCGGGGACAGTTAGCAATCAGCCCCAGCATTTT. Amino acids: CASSAGTVSNQPQHF.

This clone was detected only once. Other DNA variants within this sample encode the same CDR3. The chain uses TRBV9 and TRBJ2-7; 10 positions agree with TRBD1. CDR1 and CDR2 from the germline V gene are SGDLS and YYNGEE. The CDR3 has 15 residues. With 0 bases clipped from V and 4 bases from J, the junction kept 4 bases outside the gene matches. CDR3 residues: CASSVEGTGVYEQYF. The CDR3 nucleotides are TGTGCCAGCAGCGTAGAGGGGACAGGGGTTTACGAGCAGTACTTC.

V is TRBV7-9 and J is TRBJ1-2, with D perhaps matching TRBD1 (5 bases). The germline V gene encodes CDR1 SEHNR and CDR2 FQNEAQ (reference sequence). The CDR3 extends over 14 amino acids. Trimming cost V 5 bases and J 10 bases, with 20 bases left between them. The CDR3: CASSPSRGPPSYTF. CDR3 coding DNA: TGTGCCAGCAGCCCGAGTAGGGGACCCCCCTCCTACACCTTC.

This chain uses TRBV27 with TRBJ2-2; 9 bases map to TRBD2. V dropped 5 bases and J dropped 4; count of bases not matched to a gene: 8. Germline values: CDR1 MNHEY, CDR2 SMNVEV (reference sequence). The CDR3 sequence is 16 residues long. CDR3 region: CASSLLAGISTGELFF. CDR3 nucleotide sequence: TGTGCCAGCAGTCTCCTAGCGGGAATAAGCACCGGGGAGCTGTTTTTT.